This T cell receptor beta chain originates from a study of T cells in tumors after PD-1 blockade. Across the study: A subset received ongoing vismodegib 150 mg daily alongside anti-PD-1 therapy.

The repertoire was sequenced with immunoSEQ multiplex PCR; TCRdb's copy has only in-frame clones and lacks some. The sample yields roughly 2,200 clones, around 74% seen once. V dropped 5 bases and J dropped 3 bases, with 10 bases sitting between them. The CDR3 runs 13 residues. CDR1 is LNHNV and CDR2 is YYDKDF in the germline V gene (reference sequence). The specimen was tumor tissue, collected after anti-PD-1 treatment. The V call is TRBV15, the J call TRBJ2-5, with D tentatively TRBD1 (5 bases). The origin of this receptor is a human donor with basal cell carcinoma. The CDR3 here is CATSWGRKETQYF. CDR3 in DNA: TGTGCCACCAGCTGGGGCAGGAAAGAGACCCAGTACTTC. Drawing the rest from reference TRBV15 and TRBJ2-5, the complete variable domain is DAMVIQNPRYQVTQFGKPVTLSCSQTLNHNVMYWYQQKSSQAPKLLFHYYDKDFNNEADTPDNFQSRRPNTSFCFLDIRSPGLGDTAMYLCATSWGRKETQYFGPGTRLLVL.